This T cell receptor beta chain was captured in a study of blood T cells in healthy people across ages (dated by TCRdb to 2014 to 2015). Looking at the study overall: In model experiments, roughly one uniquely barcoded TCR beta cDNA molecule per two T cells was captured by template switching. Age-related changes in TCR beta repertoire diversity were measured in the study by deep sequencing normalized with unique cDNA molecular identifiers. The donors were divided into four age groups: young (average approximately 17 years), middle-aged (around 37), aged (about 60) and long-lived (roughly 86). To avoid experimental bias, donors of different ages were spread randomly across the sequencing lanes. Using the same blood draw, the study looked at two additional independent replicas of 1 million unique cDNA reads for two donors, one aged 18 to 30 and the other aged 80 or older.

The donors were roughly 40 Caucasian individuals from Russia, aged roughly 6 to 100 years, who were systemically healthy. Approximately 9.3 milliliters of peripheral blood were drawn from each donor into EDTA-treated Vacutainer tubes. PBMCs were isolated by Ficoll-Paque density-gradient centrifugation, with at least 7 million obtained per sample. Total RNA, at least 6 micrograms per sample, was extracted from PBMCs with Trizol reagent. For every donor, an aliquot of PBMCs went through flow cytometry to measure the percentages of naive CD45RAhigh/CD27high T cells. Results and caveats for the whole study, not just this receptor: Estimates of total diversity based on one million sequenced T cells were considered lower bounds and underestimates. Compared with the aged group, the long-lived group had more naive CD4+ T cells, fewer expanded clones and increased TCR diversity, suggesting age selection. Observed TCR beta diversity per million T cells fell roughly linearly with age, and a significant reduction was already apparent by age approximately 41. Because profiling used bulk unsorted PBMCs, naive and antigen-experienced compartments could not be compared conclusively. The percentage of naive T cells measured by flow cytometry correlated strongly with observed TCR beta diversity. The CMV infection status of donors was not known, potentially confounding age-related changes in expanded clonotypes.

This clonotype was recorded at least ten times. Its antigen is unknown. Per-nucleotide qualities are absent, and no much larger clonotype sits a single base away. Per the germline V gene, SGHTA is the CDR1 and FQGNSA is the CDR2. The CDR3 runs 13 residues from the cysteine to the phenylalanine. The retained sequence is limited to the CDR3, 39 bases, with the frame set at the first base. V is clipped by 3 bases and J by 0 bases, and the sequence between their germline boundaries is 3 bases long. The library relied on 5' RACE. Sequencing used an Illumina HiSeq 2500. The second PCR ran for roughly 7 to 11 cycles and used a J-beta primer mix along with a sample-barcoded 5' primer. A template-switch 5' adaptor carrying 12 random nucleotides introduced a unique molecular identifier onto each TCR beta cDNA molecule. At least 2.5 million CDR3-containing paired-end reads were obtained from each sample. The Mint cDNA synthesis kit, primed by a TRBC-specific oligonucleotide, was used to synthesize first-strand cDNA from all RNA. Following uracil-DNA glycosylase treatment, a first 18-cycle PCR with universal primers M1SS and BC2_uni_R was performed on all cDNA. Under the source paper's analysis protocol: For normalization, 1 million high-quality reads, each with a distinct molecular identifier, were randomly selected from each sample. Reads with shared molecular identifiers were discarded instead of being binned into consensus sequences. MiTCR, run with a Q25 quality threshold and the strictest error-elimination algorithm, handled CDR3 identification, clonotype clustering and error correction. A nonparametric unseen species model with Euler transformation was used to estimate lower-bound total TCR beta diversity. The raw public reads went through TCRdb reprocessing: fastp at Q25, MiXCR clone calling, in-frame beta chains kept. All rows with the same CDR3 protein become a single entry with the most common DNA and genes. In this record, the V and J calls reflect TCRdb's handling and not the investigators' own analysis. Here the sample has about 730,000 distinct CDR3 sequences; about 42% occur a single time. Roughly 19% of the sample lies in the top ten.

The chain is made from TRBV7-2 and TRBJ2-1, with the D segment identity uncertain. The source material was blood. The TCR comes from a woman aged 55-75 years in good health. At the DNA level, the sequence is TGTGCCAGCAGCTTCAACTCCTACAATGAGCAGTTCTTC. Its protein reads: CASSFNSYNEQFF.